This section outlines one T cell receptor (beta chain) sequence together with its context. This clonotype was observed a few times. Its binding antigen is unknown. Base qualities are missing; no much larger clone stands one base away. Every donor in the study was a healthy Caucasian. The twin cohort comprised three pairs of female monozygotic twins, all aged roughly 18 to 29 years. Peripheral blood mononuclear cells were used as the source from which RNA for TCR libraries was isolated. This entry belongs to a study of identical twins (dated by TCRdb to about 2016). Turning to the overall study: To test whether fetal clonotypes persist, this study deep-sequenced TCR alpha and beta repertoires from monozygotic twins, from unrelated adults of various ages, and from cord blood. To rule out contamination, replicate twin experiments were performed at different times with different library preparation protocols. General study outcomes and caveats: Zero-insertion analyses could be partly confounded by invariant T cells such as MAIT and iNKT, though diverse VJ usage argued against such confounding for most clonotypes. Because the same donors could not be followed over many years, the conclusions relied on cross-sectional statistical analysis. Fewer insertions were carried by abundant cord blood beta clonotypes, a similar but weaker trend appeared in young adult naive repertoires, and no such trend appeared in memory repertoires. The excess sharing between twins in beta out-of-frame sequences was weaker because fewer shared sequences reduced the signal-to-noise ratio. In monozygotic twins, out-of-frame TCR alpha sharing was systematically underestimated by recombination models, although the models agreed with sharing between unrelated individuals. Out-of-frame TCR alpha sequences shared between twins showed an excess of low generation-probability sequences compared with coincidental sharing between unrelated individuals.

Libraries came from 5' RACE. Instrument on record: Illumina HiSeq 2000. Template switching added a universal primer binding site, and the final cDNA carried a unique molecular identifier that allowed TCR cDNA molecules to be counted accurately. First-strand cDNA for TCR alpha and beta chains was synthesized from specific primers in the conserved constant-segment region. Each cDNA library was double barcoded, with a SMART-Mk sample barcode plus Illumina barcodes, to control for contamination. TruSeq adapter sequences, together with Illumina sample barcodes, were added in two successive PCR steps. The TCR alpha and beta cDNA libraries were sequenced on the Illumina HiSeq platform using custom primers. On the study's bioinformatics: MiGEC was used to process raw reads and extract unique molecular identifiers, and MiXCR was used to find CDR3 positions. For each individual, recombination models were inferred using an EM algorithm with the repgenHMM and IGoR tools. The tcR package in R was used for shared clonotype analysis, with sharing normalized by the product of cloneset sizes. To study raw recombination free of thymic and clonal selection effects, out-of-frame nonproductive sequences were analyzed. TCRdb took the public reads, trimmed them with fastp at Q25, ran MiXCR for clone calling and kept in-frame beta chains. Entries are consolidated by CDR3 protein sequence, retaining the most common genes and DNA. The V and J calls reflect TCRdb's pipeline rather than the authors' work. Recorded for this sample are hundreds of thousands of distinct CDR3 sequences; 15% to 20% of them occurred a single time. The leading ten clones occupy over 10% of the sample.

V sheds 4 bases and J sheds 3 bases, leaving 10 bases between their ends. Sequences DFQATT (CDR1) and SNEGSKA (CDR2) are obtained from the germline V gene (reference sequence). Counted from cysteine to phenylalanine, this CDR3 has 13 amino acids. Only the CDR3 DNA is retained, 39 bases long and in frame from the first base. This sample also belongs to another study, concerning T cells expressing NK-cell markers. Drawing on the second study: Eight donors provided sorted CD3+CD56+NKG2C+, CD3+CD56+NKG2C- and CD3+CD56-NKG2C+ T-cell subsets, whose TCR beta-chain repertoires were profiled. Of the eight sequenced donors, seven were found to be HCMV-seropositive and one was found to be HCMV-seronegative. In several experiments an anti-gammadeltaTCR antibody was added to restrict sorting to alphabetaTCR-expressing T cells. For about 6 donors, the dominant CD3+CD56+NKG2C+ clonotypes were among the top 10 CD8+ clonotypes and accounted for about 1.0-7.5% of CD8+ T cells. Those dominant clonotypes were again the most abundant among CD3+CD56-NKG2C+ cells in a handful of donors, at roughly 25-65%. Whether the expanded NKG2C-expressing T cell clones were specific for HCMV antigens remained unclear. The eight sequenced donors were randomly selected healthy volunteers, three men and five women. HCMV serostatus was determined by detecting HCMV-specific IgG in serum with a commercial ELISA kit. For several donors, bulk peripheral blood T-cell repertoires were additionally sequenced from unsorted PBMC. MIGEC handled demultiplexing of the reads and grouping by UMI, while MiTCR was used to assemble and quantify clonotypes. To exclude erroneous sequences, only TCR cDNA sequences supported by at least two reads were retained. The tcR package was used for downstream repertoire analysis, and clonotypes were matched across fractions by CDR3 nucleotide sequence plus V segment. VDJmatch was used to annotate antigen specificity against VDJdb, with one amino acid substitution allowed in CDR3.

This chain joins TRBV20-1 to TRBJ1-5, and TRBD1 may be the D gene, going by 6 matching bases. Sequenced input: PBMCs. This clonotype was sampled from a woman younger than 35 in good health. The DNA reads as follows: TGCAGTGCTACCGGACAGCTCAATCAGCCCCAGCATTTT. It codes for CSATGQLNQPQHF.